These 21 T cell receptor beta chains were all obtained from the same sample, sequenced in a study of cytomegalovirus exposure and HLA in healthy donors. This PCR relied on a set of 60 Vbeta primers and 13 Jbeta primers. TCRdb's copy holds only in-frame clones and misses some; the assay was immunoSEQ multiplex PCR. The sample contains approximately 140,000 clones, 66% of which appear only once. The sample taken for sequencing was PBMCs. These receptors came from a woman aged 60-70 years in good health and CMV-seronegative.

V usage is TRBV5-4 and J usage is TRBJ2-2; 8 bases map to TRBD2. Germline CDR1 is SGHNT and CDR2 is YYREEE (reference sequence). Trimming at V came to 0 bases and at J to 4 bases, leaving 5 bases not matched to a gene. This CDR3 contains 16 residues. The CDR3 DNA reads TGTGCCAGCAGCTTGGAAAGCGGGAGCTTCACCGGGGAGCTGTTTTTT. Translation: CASSLESGSFTGELFF.

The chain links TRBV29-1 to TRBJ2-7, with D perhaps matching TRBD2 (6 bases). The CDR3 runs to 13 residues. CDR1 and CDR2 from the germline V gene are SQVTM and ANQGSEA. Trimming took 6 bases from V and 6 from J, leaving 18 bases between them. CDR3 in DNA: TGCAGCGTCCGCGGGGCTCCTTGGGGCGAGCAGTACTTC. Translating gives CSVRGAPWGEQYF.

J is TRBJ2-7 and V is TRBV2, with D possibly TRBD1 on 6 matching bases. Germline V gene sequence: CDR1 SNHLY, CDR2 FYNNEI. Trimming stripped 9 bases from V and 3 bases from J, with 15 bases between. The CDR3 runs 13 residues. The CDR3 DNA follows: TGTGCCAGTTCTTGGCCGGACAGCTACGAGCAGTACTTC. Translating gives CASSWPDSYEQYF.

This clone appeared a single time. In nucleotides, the CDR3 is TGTGCCAGCAGCTTCGGACTAGCGGGCATGGGTGAGCAGTTCTTC. Amino acid sequence: CASSFGLAGMGEQFF. V gene TRBV7-3 combines with J gene TRBJ2-1, with 11 bases fitting TRBD2. The CDR3 extends over 15 amino acids. Germline V gene sequence: CDR1 SGHTA, CDR2 FQGTGA. V dropped 3 bases and J dropped 9; count of bases not matched to a gene: 7.

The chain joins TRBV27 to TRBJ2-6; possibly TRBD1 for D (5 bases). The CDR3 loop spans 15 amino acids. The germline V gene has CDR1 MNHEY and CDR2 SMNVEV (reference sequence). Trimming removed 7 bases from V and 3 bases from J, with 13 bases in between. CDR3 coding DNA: TGTGCCAGCACACCCCAGGGTAGTGGGGCCAACGTCCTGACTTTC. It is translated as CASTPQGSGANVLTF.

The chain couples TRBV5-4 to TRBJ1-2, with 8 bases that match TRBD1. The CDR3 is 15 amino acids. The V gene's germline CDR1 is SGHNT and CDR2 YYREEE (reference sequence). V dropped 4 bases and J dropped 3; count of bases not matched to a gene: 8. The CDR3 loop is CASSAGQGRDYGYTF. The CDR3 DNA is TGTGCCAGCAGCGCCGGACAGGGAAGGGACTATGGCTACACCTTC.

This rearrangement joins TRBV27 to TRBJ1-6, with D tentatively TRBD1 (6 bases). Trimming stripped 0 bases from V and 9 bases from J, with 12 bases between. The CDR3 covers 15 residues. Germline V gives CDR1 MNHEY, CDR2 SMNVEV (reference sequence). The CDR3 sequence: CASSLSRGGASPLHF. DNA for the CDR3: TGTGCCAGCAGTTTATCACGGGGGGGGGCTTCACCCCTCCACTTT.

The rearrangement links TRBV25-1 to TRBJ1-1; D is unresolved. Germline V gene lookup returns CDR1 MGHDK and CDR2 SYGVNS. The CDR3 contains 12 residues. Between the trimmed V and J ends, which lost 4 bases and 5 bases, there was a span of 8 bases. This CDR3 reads CASSAGRTEAFF. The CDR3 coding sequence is TGTGCCAGCAGTGCGGGGAGGACTGAAGCTTTCTTT.

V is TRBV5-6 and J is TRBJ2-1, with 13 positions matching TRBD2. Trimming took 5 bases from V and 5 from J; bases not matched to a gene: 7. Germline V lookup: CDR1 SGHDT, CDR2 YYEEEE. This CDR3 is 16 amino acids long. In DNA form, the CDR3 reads TGTGCCAGCAGTCTTCGGACTAGCGGGAGACACAATGAGCAGTTCTTC. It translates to CASSLRTSGRHNEQFF.

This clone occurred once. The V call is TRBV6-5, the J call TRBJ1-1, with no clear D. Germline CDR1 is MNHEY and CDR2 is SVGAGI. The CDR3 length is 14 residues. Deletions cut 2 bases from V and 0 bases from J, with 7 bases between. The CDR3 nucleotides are TGTGCCAGCAGTTACCAGTCCATGAACACTGAAGCTTTCTTT. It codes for CASSYQSMNTEAFF.

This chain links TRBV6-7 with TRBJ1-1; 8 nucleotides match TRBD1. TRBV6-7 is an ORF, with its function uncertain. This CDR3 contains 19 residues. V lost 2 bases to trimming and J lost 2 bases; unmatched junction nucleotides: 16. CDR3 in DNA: TGTGCCAGCAGTTACAATACAACTCGGACAGGGTTCGGTAACACTGAAGCTTTCTTT. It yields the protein CASSYNTTRTGFGNTEAFF.

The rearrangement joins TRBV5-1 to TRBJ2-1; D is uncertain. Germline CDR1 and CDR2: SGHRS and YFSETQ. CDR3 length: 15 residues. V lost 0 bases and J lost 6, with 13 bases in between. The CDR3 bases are TGCGCCAGCAGCTTGGATTTGGCAGGCCCCAATGAGCAGTTCTTC. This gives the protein CASSLDLAGPNEQFF.

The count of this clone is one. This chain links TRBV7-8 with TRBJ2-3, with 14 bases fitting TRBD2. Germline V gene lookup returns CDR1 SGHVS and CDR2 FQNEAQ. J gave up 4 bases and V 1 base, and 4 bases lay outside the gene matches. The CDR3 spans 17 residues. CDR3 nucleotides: TGTGCCAGCAGCTTAGAGGGACTAGCGGGAGCAGCAGATACGCAGTATTTT. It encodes CASSLEGLAGAADTQYF. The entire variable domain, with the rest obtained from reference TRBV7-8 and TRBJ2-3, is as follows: GAGVSQSPRYKVAKRGQDVALRCDPISGHVSLFWYQQALGQGPEFLTYFQNEAQLDKSGLPSDRFFAERPEGSVSTLKIQRTQQEDSAVYLCASSLEGLAGAADTQYFGPGTRLTVL.

The chain's CDR3 is CASSATGGAGDTQYF. CDR3 nucleotide sequence: TGTGCCAGCAGCGCGACAGGGGGCGCGGGAGATACGCAGTATTTT. This chain connects TRBV5-6 to TRBJ2-3, with 10 positions matching TRBD1. This CDR3 has 15 amino acids. Germline CDR1 and CDR2: SGHDT and YYEEEE. V shed 4 bases, J shed 5 bases, and the junction held 7 bases outside the gene matches.

The CDR3 bases are TGTGCCAGCAGCTTAGGGATAGGGGGACTAGCGGTCCAAGAGACCCAGTACTTC. Translation: CASSLGIGGLAVQETQYF. The V gene is TRBV7-6, the J gene TRBJ2-5; 11 bases align to TRBD2. Germline CDR1 reads SGHVS; CDR2 reads FNYEAQ. V shed 1 base, J shed 1 base, and the junction held 8 bases outside the gene matches. This CDR3 region has 18 residues.

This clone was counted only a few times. The chain's CDR3 is CSVDPGSGEKLFF. CDR3 coding DNA: TGCAGCGTTGACCCCGGTAGCGGTGAAAAACTGTTTTTT. The chain joins TRBV29-1 to TRBJ1-4; D unresolved. V shed 3 bases and J shed 7 bases, with 12 bases lying between them. Germline V gene lookup returns CDR1 SQVTM and CDR2 ANQGSEA. This CDR3 is built from 13 residues.

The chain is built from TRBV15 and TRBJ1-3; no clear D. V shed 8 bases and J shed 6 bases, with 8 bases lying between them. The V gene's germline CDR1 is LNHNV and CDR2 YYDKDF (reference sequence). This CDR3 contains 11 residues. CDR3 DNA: TGTGCCACCGTAGTTGCAAACACCATATATTTT. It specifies CATVVANTIYF.

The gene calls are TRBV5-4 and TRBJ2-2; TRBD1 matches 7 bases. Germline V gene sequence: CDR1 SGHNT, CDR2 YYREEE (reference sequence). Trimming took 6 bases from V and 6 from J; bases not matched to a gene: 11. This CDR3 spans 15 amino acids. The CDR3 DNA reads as TGTGCCAGCACTAGGACAGGTTTGATGTCCGGGGAGCTGTTTTTT. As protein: CASTRTGLMSGELFF.

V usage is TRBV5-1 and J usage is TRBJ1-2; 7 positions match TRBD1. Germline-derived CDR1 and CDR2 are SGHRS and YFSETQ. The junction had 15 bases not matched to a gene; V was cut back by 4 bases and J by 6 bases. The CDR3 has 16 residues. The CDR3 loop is CASSPNRPTGTDGYTF. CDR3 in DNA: TGCGCCAGCAGCCCAAATCGGCCGACAGGGACGGATGGCTACACCTTC.

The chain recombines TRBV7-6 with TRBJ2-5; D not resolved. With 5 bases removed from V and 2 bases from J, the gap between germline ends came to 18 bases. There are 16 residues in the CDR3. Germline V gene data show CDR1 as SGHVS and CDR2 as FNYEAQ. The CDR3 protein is CASSPTTPVPQETQYF. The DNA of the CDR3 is TGTGCCAGCAGCCCTACGACACCCGTACCTCAAGAGACCCAGTACTTC.

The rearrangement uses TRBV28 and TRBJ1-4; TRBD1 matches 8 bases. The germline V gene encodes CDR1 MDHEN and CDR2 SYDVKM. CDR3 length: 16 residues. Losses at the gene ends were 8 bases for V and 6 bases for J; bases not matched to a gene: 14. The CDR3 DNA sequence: TGTGCCAGCGGAGATAGAACAGGGGGTCGGTATGAAAAACTGTTTTTT. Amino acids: CASGDRTGGRYEKLFF.